This T cell receptor beta chain was identified in a study of blood T cell repertoires in COVID-19. Study context: The analysed material was cDNA or gDNA that came from T cells, B-cell-depleted T cells, or PBMCs.

Repertoires were generated with immunoSEQ multiplex PCR, while TCRdb's copy carries only in-frame clones and drops some. The sample consists of approximately 120,000 clones, around 88% of them appearing once. Germline CDR1 reads MGHDK; CDR2 reads SYGVNS. The CDR3 is 12 amino acids. V was shortened by 4 bases and J by 11 bases, with 11 bases between the two germline ends. This clonotype originated in a man of 80 years or more with active or convalescent COVID-19. This chain links TRBV25-1 with TRBJ1-4; the D is unclear. Input material: peripheral blood. The CDR3 bases are TGTGCCAGCAGTGGGACGGAGGCGAAACTGTTTTTT. Translated: CASSGTEAKLFF.